The present entry profiles one T cell receptor beta chain with its context. RNA in amounts of roughly 0.5 to 1 ug was reverse transcribed with random hexamers. An immunoSEQ multiplex PCR amplified TCR beta CDR3 over 54 Vbeta and 13 Jbeta. TCRdb itself ran the immunoSEQ multiplex PCR reads through MiXCR, one entry per CDR3 protein. The sample comprises fewer than 350,000 distinct CDR3 sequences, over 75% of which are singletons, and roughly 0.22% rests with the top ten. This sample was taken from a study of CD8 T cells in Susac syndrome. The CDR3 length is 11 residues. The germline gives CDR1 LNHDA, CDR2 SQIVND (reference sequence). Between the trimmed V and J ends, which lost 8 bases and 8 bases, there was a span of 12 bases.

The sequence came from a human donor with multiple sclerosis. The sequenced sample consisted of CD8+ T cells from PBMCs. J is TRBJ1-1 and V is TRBV19; D is uncertain. The CDR3 DNA sequence: TGTGCCAGTCGTACGAATCGGGAAGCTTTCTTT. Its translation is CASRTNREAFF.